The 24 T cell receptor beta chains below all came from one sample that was sequenced in a study of cytomegalovirus exposure and HLA in healthy donors. Primers: 60 Vbeta forward and 13 Jbeta reverse. TCRdb keeps only in-frame clones here, not all; method: immunoSEQ multiplex PCR. The sample records fewer than 130,000 clones, 60% to 85% being singletons. The sample was PBMCs. The receptors were sampled from a female donor in good health and CMV-seropositive.

Only one count was recorded for this clone. Here the CDR3 reads CASSPEGGGYNEQFF. The CDR3 coding sequence is TGTGCCAGCAGCCCCGAGGGCGGGGGCTACAATGAGCAGTTCTTC. The chain carries TRBV7-3 and TRBJ2-1; TRBD2 aligns across 7 bases. V dropped 5 bases and J dropped 3; count of bases not matched to a gene: 7. CDR1 and CDR2 from the germline V gene are SGHTA and FQGTGA. This CDR3 region has 15 residues.

This clone showed up just once. This chain connects TRBV15 to TRBJ2-7; a weak D match, TRBD1 (7 bases). This CDR3 contains 15 residues. Trimming stripped 1 base from V and 2 bases from J, with 12 bases between. Germline V gene sequence: CDR1 LNHNV, CDR2 YYDKDF (reference sequence). The CDR3 DNA is TGTGCCACCAGCAGAGGCAGGGGGGTGACCTACGAGCAGTACTTC. This codes for CATSRGRGVTYEQYF.

The V gene is TRBV11-1, the J gene TRBJ2-2; the match to TRBD1 covers 9 bases. CDR3 length equals 16 residues. From germline, CDR1 is SGHAT and CDR2 FQDESV (reference sequence). J lost 3 bases, V lost 6 bases, and 8 bases had no gene match. CDR3 nucleotides: TGTGCCAGCAGGTCGGACAGGGGAGGGTACACCGGGGAGCTGTTTTTT. Its translation: CASRSDRGGYTGELFF.

This rearrangement joins TRBV27 to TRBJ2-5; D is unresolved. CDR1 and CDR2 from the germline V gene are MNHEY and SMNVEV (reference sequence). Trimming removed 3 bases at V and 4 bases at J, with 12 bases between. The CDR3 has 14 residues. CDR3 sequence: CASSFHQARETQYF. CDR3 sequence (DNA): TGTGCCAGCAGTTTCCACCAGGCCCGAGAGACCCAGTACTTC.

The rearrangement joins TRBV2 to TRBJ2-1, with D unresolved. The CDR3 is made up of 13 amino acids. Germline V lookup: CDR1 SNHLY, CDR2 FYNNEI. The V end was cut by 6 bases, the J end by 3 bases, with 9 bases between. The DNA for the CDR3 is TGTGCCAGCAGCACAGCCTTCTACAATGAGCAGTTCTTC. This sequence encodes CASSTAFYNEQFF.

This chain uses TRBV6-1 with TRBJ1-4, with TRBD1 matching over 9 bases. This CDR3 spans 15 amino acids. The J segment lost 4 bases and the V segment lost 7 bases, leaving 7 bases of the junction unmatched. Germline V gene data show CDR1 as MNHNS and CDR2 as SASEGT. The CDR3 DNA is TGTGCCAGCAACACAGGGGGCGGAGGTAATGAAAAACTGTTTTTT. Translating gives CASNTGGGGNEKLFF.

CDR3 protein: CASSLGLDRVYGYTF. The DNA of the CDR3 is TGTGCCAGCAGCTTGGGGCTTGACAGGGTCTATGGCTACACCTTC. The chain couples TRBV5-4 to TRBJ1-2; TRBD1 matches at 7 bases. V lost 0 bases and J lost 4; bases outside the gene matches: 6. CDR3 length: 15 amino acids. The V gene's germline CDR1 is SGHNT and CDR2 YYREEE (reference sequence).

The sample holds a few counts of this clone. The chain joins TRBV4-1 to TRBJ1-1, with 7 bases that match TRBD1. The junction had 5 bases not matched to a gene; V was cut back by 3 bases and J by 1 base. The CDR3 is 15 residues long. The germline gives CDR1 MGHRA, CDR2 YSYEKL. Here the CDR3 DNA reads TGCGCCAGCAGCCAGTTGGGACAGAAGAACACTGAAGCTTTCTTT. Translated: CASSQLGQKNTEAFF.

The CDR3 region has the DNA TGTGCCAGCAGCTCTCCGGGGGAGGGAAGGGCCTACGAGCAGTACTTC. It specifies CASSSPGEGRAYEQYF. V usage is TRBV7-9 and J usage is TRBJ2-7, with 7 bases lining up with TRBD2. The CDR3 consists of 16 residues. The ends lost 4 bases at V and 2 bases at J; junction bases unmatched: 11. CDR1 and CDR2 (germline): SEHNR, FQNEAQ (reference sequence).

The genes are TRBV7-9 and TRBJ1-1; the D gene is possibly TRBD1 (6 bases). Germline values: CDR1 SEHNR, CDR2 FQNEAQ (reference sequence). This CDR3 is 15 amino acids long. V was trimmed by 8 bases and J by 4 bases, leaving 20 bases between them. CDR3 DNA: TGTGCCAGCTCGTGGGGGGGCGCCCAGGGCACTGAAGCTTTCTTT. This gives the protein CASSWGGAQGTEAFF.

This clone was observed a single time. As DNA, the CDR3 is TGCGCCAGCAGCTTTTCCGCAACTAATGAAAAACTGTTTTTT. It is translated as CASSFSATNEKLFF. The chain couples TRBV5-1 to TRBJ1-4, with D unresolved. This CDR3 contains 14 residues. Trimming left V 2 bases short and J 0 bases short, with 5 bases between. Germline loops: CDR1 SGHRS, CDR2 YFSETQ.

The chain joins TRBV2 to TRBJ1-1; D unclear. The CDR3 totals 15 residues. In germline, CDR1 is SNHLY, CDR2 FYNNEI. The V end was cut by 0 bases, the J end by 3 bases, with 11 bases between. The CDR3 loop is CASSEAWGGHTEAFF. The CDR3 nucleotides read TGTGCCAGCAGTGAAGCGTGGGGAGGGCACACTGAAGCTTTCTTT.

The V and J genes are TRBV30 and TRBJ2-3; 7 bases are a match to TRBD1. V was clipped by 4 bases and J by 5 bases; unmatched bases: 3. Germline V gene sequence: CDR1 GTSNPN, CDR2 SVGIG (reference sequence). The CDR3 runs 12 residues. In DNA, the CDR3 is TGTGCCTGGATCACAGGGGAAGATACGCAGTATTTT. This translates into CAWITGEDTQYF. The full variable domain, its missing parts supplied by reference TRBV30 and TRBJ2-3, is SQTIHQWPATLVQPVGSPLSLECTVEGTSNPNLYWYRQAAGRGLQLLFYSVGIGQISSEVPQNLSASRPQDRQFILSSKKLLLSDSGFYLCAWITGEDTQYFGPGTRLTVL.

The chain has TRBV9 and TRBJ2-7, with a tentative D call TRBD1 (6 bases). In germline, CDR1 is SGDLS, CDR2 YYNGEE. Trimming stripped 4 bases from V and 1 base from J, with 12 bases between. This CDR3 contains 14 residues. CDR3 sequence reads: CASSPQTGSYEQYF. For the CDR3, the DNA is TGTGCCAGCAGCCCCCAGACAGGATCCTACGAGCAGTACTTC.

This sequence joins TRBV27 and TRBJ1-1; 11 positions match TRBD1. Trimming removed 6 bases from V and 5 bases from J; junction bases left unmatched: 5. The CDR3 totals 14 residues. Per the germline V gene, CDR1 is MNHEY and CDR2 is SMNVEV (reference sequence). Here the CDR3 reads CASSLGTGGTEAFF. As DNA, the CDR3 is TGTGCCAGCAGCCTCGGGACAGGGGGAACTGAAGCTTTCTTT.

V usage is TRBV15 and J usage is TRBJ2-1; 7 positions agree with TRBD1. Germline V gives CDR1 LNHNV, CDR2 YYDKDF (reference sequence). V lost 5 bases, J lost 6 bases, and 4 bases stayed unmatched. CDR3 length: 13 amino acids. CDR3 amino acids: CATSSDRLNEQFF. The CDR3 nucleotides read TGTGCCACCAGCTCGGACAGGCTCAATGAGCAGTTCTTC.

V usage is TRBV28 and J usage is TRBJ2-5; D is possibly TRBD2 (5 bases). CDR1 and CDR2 (germline): MDHEN, SYDVKM. CDR3 length: 12 amino acids. The V end was cut by 6 bases, the J end by 7 bases, with 12 bases between. The CDR3 DNA reads as TGTGCCAGCAGCAGGAACCGGGGGACCCAGTACTTC. As protein: CASSRNRGTQYF.

The sample holds one count of this clone. V is TRBV15 and J is TRBJ1-1; the D is unclear. CDR1 LNHNV and CDR2 YYDKDF come from the germline V gene (reference sequence). The V and J ends lost 0 bases and 10 bases respectively, with 21 bases between them. The CDR3 extends over 16 amino acids. The CDR3 DNA reads as TGTGCCACCAGCAGAGATCGCGGCAGTCGGCGGGGTGGAGCTTTCTTT. Translation: CATSRDRGSRRGGAFF.

V usage is TRBV11-2 and J usage is TRBJ2-2; 7 nucleotides agree with TRBD2. This CDR3 contains 14 residues. Trimming removed 8 bases from V and 1 base from J; junction bases left unmatched: 4. The V gene's germline CDR1 is SGHAT and CDR2 FQNNGV. The CDR3 protein is CASDSGENTGELFF. The CDR3 DNA reads TGTGCCAGCGACAGCGGGGAGAACACCGGGGAGCTGTTTTTT.

The V gene is TRBV28, the J gene TRBJ1-2; no clear D gene. Germline V gene data show CDR1 as MDHEN and CDR2 as SYDVKM. Trimming stripped 5 bases from V and 3 bases from J, with 10 bases between. This CDR3 contains 13 residues. The CDR3, as DNA: TGTGCCAGCAGTAGAGGGCGCGACTATGGCTACACCTTC. Translating gives CASSRGRDYGYTF.

A single count supports this clone. The chain combines TRBV5-1 with TRBJ1-2; 9 nucleotides align to TRBD1. Germline V lookup: CDR1 SGHRS, CDR2 YFSETQ. CDR3 size: 15 residues. With 4 bases clipped from V and 2 bases from J, the junction kept 6 bases outside the gene matches. The CDR3 DNA reads as TGCGCCAGCAGCGACCGACAGGGGGAGAACTATGGCTACACCTTC. It specifies CASSDRQGENYGYTF.

V gene TRBV2 combines with J gene TRBJ2-5, with 8 bases lining up with TRBD2. CDR1 and CDR2 (germline): SNHLY, FYNNEI. Trimming at V came to 6 bases and at J to 0 bases, leaving 9 bases not matched to a gene. This CDR3 is built from 16 residues. CDR3 coding DNA: TGTGCCAGCAGATCTAAGCGGGGGAGTTACCAAGAGACCCAGTACTTC. Protein: CASRSKRGSYQETQYF.

V is TRBV27 and J is TRBJ2-3; 8 bases map to TRBD1. Germline values: CDR1 MNHEY, CDR2 SMNVEV (reference sequence). After removal of 5 bases from V and 1 base from J, the junction contained 2 bases not matched to a gene. This CDR3 is 14 amino acids long. For the CDR3, the DNA is TGTGCCAGCAGTCTGACAGGGGGCACAGATACGCAGTATTTT. It specifies CASSLTGGTDTQYF.

The chain couples TRBV2 to TRBJ1-1; 7 bases are shared with TRBD1. This CDR3 has 14 amino acids. CDR1 is SNHLY, CDR2 FYNNEI, per germline. J gave up 2 bases and V 2 bases, and 2 bases lay outside the gene matches. CDR3 nucleotides: TGTGCCAGCAGTGAACAGGGGGTAAACACTGAAGCTTTCTTT. Residues: CASSEQGVNTEAFF.